This TCR beta chain emerged from a study of shared clonotypes between healthy human individuals. As for the study in general: Donors, aged 18 to 49, were a couple of women and three men. For every donor, three CD4 naive, three CD4 memory, two CD8 naive and one CD8 memory plates were used.

CDR3 length: 15 amino acids. V dropped 0 bases and J dropped 10 bases, with 16 bases sitting between them. CDR1 is MGHRA and CDR2 is YSYEKL in the germline V gene. CD8 cells regarded as naive lacked CD45RO, were positively chosen for CCR7, and omitted terminally differentiated effector memory CD45RA+ cells. This clone was seen just once. The data were produced by immunoSEQ multiplex PCR, yet TCRdb's version contains in-frame clones alone and is incomplete. Of some 2 million clones listed, just under 95% were seen once; the top ten hold roughly 1.1%. V usage is TRBV4-1 and J usage is TRBJ2-1, with D hard to call. Sequencing was done on a sample of naive CD8+ T cells sorted from blood. The sequence was obtained from a man between 18 and 29 years old in good health. As DNA, the CDR3 is TGCGCCAGCAGCCAAGAGGGCGCCGGGCTCAGAGAGCAGTTCTTC. The encoded protein is CASSQEGAGLREQFF.